This T cell receptor (beta chain) is drawn from a study of T cell responses to AZD1222 COVID-19 vaccine. Germline V gene lookup returns CDR1 SGHTA and CDR2 FQGTGA. V shed 4 bases, J shed 9 bases, and the junction held 7 bases outside the gene matches. The CDR3 is 15 residues long. Repertoires were generated with immunoSEQ multiplex PCR, while TCRdb's copy carries only in-frame clones and drops some. The table has under 95,000 clones, roughly 90% seen once; the top ten hold 6.9%. The material was peripheral blood, obtained 28 days after the second AZD1222 dose. The J gene is TRBJ2-1, the V gene TRBV7-3; 12 bases are shared with TRBD2. The receptor was derived from an adult who received the AZD1222 COVID-19 vaccine. CDR3 sequence reads: CASSSRLAGAREQFF. For the CDR3, the DNA is TGTGCCAGCAGCTCGCGACTAGCGGGGGCGCGTGAGCAGTTCTTC.